This T cell receptor (beta chain) was found in a study of OX40 agonist ivuxolimab in advanced cancers. Only in-frame clones appear in the TCRdb table, and some are missing; sequencing was by immunoSEQ multiplex PCR. The sample holds tens of thousands of clones, roughly 80% seen once. This CDR3 has 16 amino acids. In germline, CDR1 is SGHKS, CDR2 YYEKEE (reference sequence). The J segment lost 4 bases and the V segment lost 0 bases, leaving 5 bases of the junction unmatched. The sample here was CD4+ or CD8+ T cells sorted from blood, taken in a trial of the OX40 agonist ivuxolimab. The TCR originated in an adult with an advanced solid tumor such as melanoma, head and neck, liver or kidney cancer. V gene TRBV5-5 combines with J gene TRBJ2-7; 12 bases line up with TRBD2. The CDR3 coding sequence is TGTGCCAGCAGCTTGGGTGGACTAGCGGGAAGATACGAGCAGTACTTC. Protein sequence: CASSLGGLAGRYEQYF.